This entry features one T cell receptor (beta chain) sequence. Its antigen remains unidentified. In the same sample, other DNA sequences code for this CDR3. Germline V lookup: CDR1 SQVTM, CDR2 ANQGSEA. J gave up 5 bases and V 7 bases, and 10 bases lay outside the gene matches. The CDR3 sequence is 13 residues long. These data belong to a study of cytomegalovirus exposure and HLA in healthy donors. About the study: The Caucasian-associated ancestry cluster held roughly 80% of a few hundred genotyped donors. Study-level points and caveats: Most of the CMV-associated TCR beta chains (in a later analysis) appeared to be HLA-restricted. Presence/absence analyses treated sequencing depth as roughly uniform across donors. The study labeled fewer than 200 TCR beta chains cytomegalovirus-associated.

The PCR ran on 60 Vbeta and 13 Jbeta primers. The assay was immunoSEQ multiplex PCR, and TCRdb's table has in-frame clones only and misses some. Among 250,000 to 350,000 clones listed, roughly 88% were seen once. Sequencing was performed on PBMCs. This sequence was found in a man in his forties or fifties in good health and CMV-seropositive. This chain joins TRBV29-1 and TRBJ2-5; 7 nucleotides match TRBD1. In DNA, the CDR3 is TGCAGCGGGAAGGGGCAGGGGGTTGAGACCCAGTACTTC. As protein: CSGKGQGVETQYF.